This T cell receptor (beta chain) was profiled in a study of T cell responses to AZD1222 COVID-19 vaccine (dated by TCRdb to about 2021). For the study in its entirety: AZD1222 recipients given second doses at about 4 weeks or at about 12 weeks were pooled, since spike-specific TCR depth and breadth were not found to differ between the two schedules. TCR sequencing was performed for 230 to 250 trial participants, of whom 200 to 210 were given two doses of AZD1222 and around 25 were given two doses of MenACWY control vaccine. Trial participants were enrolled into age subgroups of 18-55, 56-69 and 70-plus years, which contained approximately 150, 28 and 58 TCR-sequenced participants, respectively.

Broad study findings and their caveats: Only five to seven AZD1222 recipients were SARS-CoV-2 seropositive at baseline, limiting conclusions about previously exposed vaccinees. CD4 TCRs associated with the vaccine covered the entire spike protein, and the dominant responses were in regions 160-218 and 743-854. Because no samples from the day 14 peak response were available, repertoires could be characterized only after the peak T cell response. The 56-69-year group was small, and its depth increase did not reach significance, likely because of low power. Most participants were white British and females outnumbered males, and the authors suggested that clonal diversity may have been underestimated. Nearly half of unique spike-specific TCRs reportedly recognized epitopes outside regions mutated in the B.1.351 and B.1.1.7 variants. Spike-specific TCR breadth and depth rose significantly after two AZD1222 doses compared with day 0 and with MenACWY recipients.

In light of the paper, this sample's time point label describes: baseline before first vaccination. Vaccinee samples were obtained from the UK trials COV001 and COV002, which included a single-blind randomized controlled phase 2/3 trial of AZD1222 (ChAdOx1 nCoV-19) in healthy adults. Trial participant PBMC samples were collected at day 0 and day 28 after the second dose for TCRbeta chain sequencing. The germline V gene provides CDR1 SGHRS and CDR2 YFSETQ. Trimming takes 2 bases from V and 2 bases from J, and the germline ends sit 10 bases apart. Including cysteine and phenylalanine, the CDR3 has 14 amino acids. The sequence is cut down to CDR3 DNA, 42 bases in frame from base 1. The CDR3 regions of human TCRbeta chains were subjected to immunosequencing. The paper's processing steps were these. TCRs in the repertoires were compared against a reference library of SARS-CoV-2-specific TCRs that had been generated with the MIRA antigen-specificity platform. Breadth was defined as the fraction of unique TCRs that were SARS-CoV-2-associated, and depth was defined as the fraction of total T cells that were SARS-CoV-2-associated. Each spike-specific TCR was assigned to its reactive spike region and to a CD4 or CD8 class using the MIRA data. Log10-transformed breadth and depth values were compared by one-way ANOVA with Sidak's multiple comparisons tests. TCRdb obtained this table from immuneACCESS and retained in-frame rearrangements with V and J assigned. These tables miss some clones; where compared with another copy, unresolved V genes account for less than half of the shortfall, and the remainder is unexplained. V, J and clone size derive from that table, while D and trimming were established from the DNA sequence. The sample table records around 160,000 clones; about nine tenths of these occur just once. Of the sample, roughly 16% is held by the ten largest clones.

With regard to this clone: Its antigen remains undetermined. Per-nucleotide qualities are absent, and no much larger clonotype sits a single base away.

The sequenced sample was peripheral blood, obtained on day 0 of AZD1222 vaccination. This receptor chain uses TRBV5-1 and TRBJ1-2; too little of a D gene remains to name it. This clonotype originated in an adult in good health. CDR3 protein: CASSFTGTNYGYTF. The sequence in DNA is TGCGCCAGCAGCTTTACGGGCACCAACTATGGCTACACCTTC.